These 9 T cell receptor beta chains were sequenced from one sample in a study of T cell repertoires in cytomegalovirus infection. TCRdb reprocessed the reads via MiXCR and lists one record per CDR3 protein. The sample lists around 530,000 distinct CDR3 sequences, approximately 26% occurring once. The sequencing input was PBMCs. These receptor sequences come from a human donor in good health (CMV status not recorded). Some clones in this sample may be carry-over from other donors' samples.

The chain has TRBV7-6 and TRBJ2-7; D may be TRBD1 (6 bases). CDR1 and CDR2 (germline): SGHVS, FNYEAQ. Trimming took off 5 bases at V and 5 bases at J, with 10 bases between the two ends. This CDR3 region has 12 residues. CDR3 bases: TGTGCCAGCAGCACACAGGGACACGAGCAGTACTTC. Its protein is CASSTQGHEQYF.

The chain is built from TRBV10-3 and TRBJ2-1; TRBD1 matches at 9 bases. Germline CDR1 is ENHRY and CDR2 is SYGVKD. V trimming: 5 bases; J trimming: 5 bases; junction bases outside the gene matches: 16. The CDR3 spans 18 residues. CDR3 loop: CAISRPGQGGGWNNEQFF. The DNA of the CDR3 is TGTGCCATCAGTCGCCCGGGACAGGGTGGAGGCTGGAACAATGAGCAGTTCTTC.

This chain uses TRBV10-3 with TRBJ2-7; 7 bases line up with TRBD2. The V and J ends lost 3 bases and 3 bases, in that order; junction bases with no gene match: 5. Germline V gene data show CDR1 as ENHRY and CDR2 as SYGVKD. This CDR3 is built from 14 residues. CDR3 sequence: CAISDSGTNYEQYF. The CDR3 DNA sequence: TGTGCCATCAGTGATTCCGGGACTAACTACGAGCAGTACTTC.

In DNA form, the CDR3 reads TGTGCCACCAGTGACAGACCCCACAATGAGCAGTTCTTC. Translating gives CATSDRPHNEQFF. The chain uses TRBV24-1 and TRBJ2-1; D uncertain. In germline, CDR1 is KGHDR, CDR2 SFDVKD. V dropped 4 bases and J dropped 5 bases, with 8 bases sitting between them. This CDR3 spans 13 amino acids.

At least ten counts were recorded for this clonotype. The J gene is TRBJ2-1, the V gene TRBV4-2; D remains ambiguous. V was cut by 1 base and J by 12 bases, with 19 bases left in between. The CDR3 is made up of 15 amino acids. Per the germline V gene, CDR1 is LGHNA and CDR2 is YNFKEQ. The CDR3, as DNA: TGTGCCAGCAGCCAAGGACCGACTGGGCAGTTGGGGCAGTTCTTC. Translated, it gives CASSQGPTGQLGQFF.

This clonotype appeared a few times. J is TRBJ1-2 and V is TRBV4-1, with D maybe TRBD1 (6 bases). The CDR3 length is 15 residues. Germline loops: CDR1 MGHRA, CDR2 YSYEKL. The germline V and J ends were trimmed by 0 bases and 6 bases, with 14 bases remaining between them. In DNA, the CDR3 is TGCGCCAGCAGCCAAGATACAGGCAGGGGTAATGGCTACACCTTC. Translation gives CASSQDTGRGNGYTF.

This clonotype was detected many times. The chain carries TRBV5-6 and TRBJ1-2; the D gene is possibly TRBD1 (5 bases). CDR1 and CDR2 (germline): SGHDT, YYEEEE. The CDR3 spans 15 residues. Trimming cost V 4 bases and J 4 bases, with 17 bases left between them. The CDR3 nucleotides are TGTGCCAGCAGCCCCTCGGTCGGGGGAATCTATGGCTACACCTTC. Protein sequence: CASSPSVGGIYGYTF.

This chain joins TRBV5-6 and TRBJ1-5, with D possibly TRBD1 on 6 matching bases. The CDR3 spans 15 residues. CDR1 is SGHDT and CDR2 is YYEEEE in the germline V gene. Trimming shortened V by 5 bases and J by 1 base, and 13 bases separated the two germline ends. The CDR3 loop is CASRRQASSNQPQHF. CDR3 nucleotides: TGTGCCAGCAGGAGACAGGCGTCAAGCAATCAGCCCCAGCATTTT.

This clonotype has more than one count but fewer than ten. The chain joins TRBV7-9 to TRBJ2-5, with 7 bases that match TRBD2. The junction had 6 bases not matched to a gene; V was cut back by 11 bases and J by 3 bases. Germline lookup yields CDR1 SEHNR and CDR2 FQNEAQ (reference sequence). The CDR3 is 12 amino acids. The CDR3 sequence is CAGAAGEETQYF. The CDR3 DNA sequence: TGTGCCGGTGCGGCGGGAGAAGAGACCCAGTACTTC.